Presented here are 15 T cell receptor beta chains from one specimen sequenced in a study of blood T cell repertoires in COVID-19. Profiled with immunoSEQ multiplex PCR; TCRdb holds only in-frame clones, not every one. This sample has about 170,000 clones, with about four fifths found just once. The sample consisted of peripheral blood. These receptors all stem from an elderly woman with active or convalescent COVID-19.

The chain couples TRBV7-3 to TRBJ2-1; TRBD2 matches at 8 bases. Germline lookup yields CDR1 SGHTA and CDR2 FQGTGA. The CDR3 has 15 residues. Unmatched junction bases numbered 7, after V lost 5 bases and J lost 4 bases. In nucleotides, the CDR3 is TGTGCCAGCAGCCCTAAGCGGGAGTCGTACAATGAGCAGTTCTTC. Amino acids: CASSPKRESYNEQFF.

The genes are TRBV4-1 and TRBJ1-2; 12 nucleotides agree with TRBD1. The V gene end was trimmed by 1 base and the J gene end by 6 bases; junction bases not matched to a gene: 3. CDR1 is MGHRA and CDR2 is YSYEKL in the germline V gene. This CDR3 is built from 15 residues. The CDR3 DNA reads TGCGCCAGCAGCCAAGTCGGGGACAGGGGGCATGGCTACACCTTC. This encodes CASSQVGDRGHGYTF.

J is TRBJ1-1 and V is TRBV18, with D unclear. Germline CDR1 reads KGHSH; CDR2 reads LQKENI. There are 12 residues in the CDR3. V lost 6 bases to trimming and J lost 6 bases, with 11 bases between them. The CDR3 nucleotides read TGTGCCAGCTCGATAAATGAGGCTGAAGCTTTCTTT. Protein: CASSINEAEAFF. The whole variable domain, filled in from reference TRBV18 and TRBJ1-1, reads NAGVMQNPRHLVRRRGQEARLRCSPMKGHSHVYWYRQLPEEGLKFMVYLQKENIIDESGMPKERFSAEFPKEGPSILRIQQVVRGDSAAYFCASSINEAEAFFGQGTRLTVV.

The V and J genes are TRBV7-9 and TRBJ1-1; no firm D call. The germline gives CDR1 SEHNR, CDR2 FQNEAQ (reference sequence). The CDR3 runs 14 residues. With 5 bases removed from V and 1 base from J, the gap between germline ends came to 11 bases. Written as DNA, the CDR3 is TGTGCCAGCAGCGATATTAGACAGAACACTGAAGCTTTCTTT. It specifies CASSDIRQNTEAFF.

The chain links TRBV3-1 (or the pseudogene TRBV3-2) to TRBJ1-1, with TRBD1 identical over 8 bases. Germline V CDR1 and CDR2: LGHDT, YNNKEL (reference sequence). The V gene end was trimmed by 4 bases and the J gene end by 1 base; junction bases not matched to a gene: 5. The CDR3 sequence is 15 residues long. In nucleotides, the CDR3 is TGTGCCAGCAGCCCTCCGGACAGGGAGAACACTGAAGCTTTCTTT. Residues: CASSPPDRENTEAFF.

The V call is TRBV5-4, the J call TRBJ1-2; TRBD1 is a possible D gene (5 bases). Germline-derived CDR1 and CDR2 are SGHNT and YYREEE (reference sequence). CDR3 length equals 11 residues. V shed 2 bases and J shed 7 bases, with 6 bases lying between them. The CDR3 region is CASSLRGGYTF. The CDR3 nucleotides are TGTGCCAGCAGCTTAAGGGGTGGCTACACCTTC.

The chain recombines TRBV6-5 with TRBJ2-3, with a tentative D call TRBD2 (6 bases). The length of the CDR3 is 14 residues. Germline V CDR1 and CDR2: MNHEY, SVGAGI. V lost 5 bases to trimming and J lost 0 bases, with 9 bases between them. CDR3 in DNA: TGTGCCAGCAGTCCGGGACTTAGCACAGATACGCAGTATTTT. This translates into CASSPGLSTDTQYF.

To note about this clone: The junction departs from the called germline gene at one end, perhaps through a read error. The V call is TRBV11-2, the J call TRBJ1-2; D is unresolved. Per the germline V gene, CDR1 is SGHAT and CDR2 is FQNNGV. The CDR3 runs to 12 residues. CDR3 residues: CASSLDGVGFSF. CDR3 DNA: TGTGCCAGCAGCTTAGACGGGGTCGGATTCTCCTTC.

This clone was counted a few times. J is TRBJ1-5 and V is TRBV19; TRBD1 might be the D (6 bases). V gave up 6 bases and J gave up 7 bases, with 19 bases separating them. The CDR3 loop spans 15 amino acids. Germline V gene sequence: CDR1 LNHDA, CDR2 SQIVND (reference sequence). The CDR3 loop is CASRDGPGQGQPQHF. In nucleotides, the CDR3 is TGTGCCAGTAGAGATGGTCCGGGGCAGGGGCAGCCCCAGCATTTT.

This chain links TRBV20-1 with TRBJ2-7; D gene uncertain. CDR3 length equals 11 residues. Trimming took off 3 bases at V and 7 bases at J, with 10 bases between the two ends. Germline V gives CDR1 DFQATT, CDR2 SNEGSKA (reference sequence). CDR3 bases: TGCAGTGCTAGCCTAGAGTGGGAGCAGTACTTC. This encodes CSASLEWEQYF.

This clone was recorded only once. The V call is TRBV28, the J call TRBJ2-7; TRBD1 aligns across 11 bases. The CDR3 is 14 amino acids. Germline-derived CDR1 and CDR2 are MDHEN and SYDVKM. With V trimmed by 3 bases and J by 3 bases, 1 base remained unmatched. DNA of the CDR3: TGTGCCAGCAGTTTTGGGACAGGGGGCTACGAGCAGTACTTC. It codes for CASSFGTGGYEQYF.

The chain recombines TRBV28 with TRBJ2-7; TRBD2 agrees at 13 bases. Trimming at V came to 5 bases and at J to 7 bases, leaving 8 bases not matched to a gene. Looked up from germline, CDR1 is MDHEN and CDR2 is SYDVKM. CDR3 size: 15 residues. CDR3 bases: TGTGCCAGCAGTCCAAGGACTAGCGGGAGTGGAGAGCAGTACTTC. Protein sequence: CASSPRTSGSGEQYF.

This clone has only one observation. The chain couples TRBV12-3 or TRBV12-4 to TRBJ1-1; D is unresolved. This CDR3 has 12 amino acids. Trimming stripped 2 bases from V and 6 bases from J, with 7 bases between. DNA of the CDR3: TGTGCCAGCAGTTTAAAAAGCCCTGAAGCTTTCTTT. It encodes CASSLKSPEAFF.

The chain carries TRBV5-1 and TRBJ1-5; possibly TRBD1 for D (5 bases). Per germline, CDR1 SGHRS and CDR2 YFSETQ. Trimming took 2 bases from V and 4 from J, leaving 13 bases between them. This CDR3 region has 15 residues. Here the CDR3 reads CASSFGGQENQPQHF. CDR3 DNA sequence: TGCGCCAGCAGCTTCGGGGGTCAGGAAAATCAGCCCCAGCATTTT. The full variable domain, its missing parts supplied by reference TRBV5-1 and TRBJ1-5, is KAGVTQTPRYLIKTRGQQVTLSCSPISGHRSVSWYQQTPGQGLQFLFEYFSETQRNKGNFPGRFSGRQFSNSRSEMNVSTLELGDSALYLCASSFGGQENQPQHFGDGTRLSIL.

This chain links TRBV6-5 with TRBJ2-5, with a tentative D call TRBD2 (5 bases). The germline gives CDR1 MNHEY, CDR2 SVGAGI. V lost 4 bases and J lost 0, with 9 bases in between. This CDR3 is 14 amino acids long. CDR3 coding DNA: TGTGCCAGCAGTTTGACGGGGTACCAAGAGACCCAGTACTTC. Protein sequence: CASSLTGYQETQYF.